These 23 T cell receptor beta chains were sequenced from one sample in a study of shared clonotypes between healthy human individuals. TCRdb's table, derived via immunoSEQ multiplex PCR, lists solely in-frame clones and lacks some. The profile shows about 2.4 million clones, 93% of them singletons. Source material: naive CD4+ T cells from PBMCs. As to subset: CD45RA+ positively selected. These receptors all come from a man younger than 30 in good health. Some clones in this sample may be carry-over from other donors' samples.

The V gene is TRBV28, the J gene TRBJ2-7; 14 nucleotides line up with TRBD2. Unmatched junction bases numbered 5, after V lost 7 bases and J lost 6 bases. Germline CDR1 MDHEN, CDR2 SYDVKM. This CDR3 region has 14 residues. Here the CDR3 reads CASTIGLAGGEQYF. Here the CDR3 DNA reads TGTGCCAGCACCATTGGACTAGCGGGAGGCGAGCAGTACTTC.

This sequence joins TRBV7-9 and TRBJ1-3; D gene uncertain. V dropped 1 base and J dropped 2 bases, with 9 bases sitting between them. CDR1 is SEHNR, CDR2 FQNEAQ, per germline (reference sequence). The CDR3 is made up of 15 amino acids. The DNA of the CDR3 is TGTGCCAGCAGCTTAGTGGACGCAGCTGGAAACACCATATATTTT. It translates to CASSLVDAAGNTIYF.

The rearrangement links TRBV27 to TRBJ2-1; weak D call: TRBD1 (8 bases). The CDR3 contains 23 residues. With 5 bases removed from V and 0 bases from J, the gap between germline ends came to 35 bases. CDR1 is MNHEY and CDR2 is SMNVEV in the germline V gene (reference sequence). The CDR3 region has the DNA TGTGCCAGCAGTCCGGGGGGATCCAGGGGGCCGGAACTGGCGGGGTACTCCTACAATGAGCAGTTCTTC. Residues: CASSPGGSRGPELAGYSYNEQFF.

The chain carries TRBV15 and TRBJ2-1; 9 bases agree with TRBD2. The CDR3 length is 16 residues. V gave up 1 base and J gave up 6 bases; unmatched junction bases: 7. CDR1 LNHNV and CDR2 YYDKDF come from the germline V gene (reference sequence). The CDR3 DNA reads as TGTGCCACCAGCAGAGGGGCCAGCGGGAGGCCCAATGAGCAGTTCTTC. It is translated as CATSRGASGRPNEQFF. The full variable domain, with the rest looked up from reference TRBV15 and TRBJ2-1, is DAMVIQNPRYQVTQFGKPVTLSCSQTLNHNVMYWYQQKSSQAPKLLFHYYDKDFNNEADTPDNFQSRRPNTSFCFLDIRSPGLGDTAMYLCATSRGASGRPNEQFFGPGTRLTVL.

V and J are TRBV28 and TRBJ1-1; TRBD1 aligns across 10 bases. The germline V gene has CDR1 MDHEN and CDR2 SYDVKM. CDR3 length: 15 amino acids. V lost 4 bases and J lost 2; bases outside the gene matches: 4. CDR3 loop: CASSSGDRGNTEAFF. The CDR3 nucleotides are TGTGCCAGCAGTTCTGGGGACAGGGGAAACACTGAAGCTTTCTTT.

The J gene is TRBJ2-7, the V gene TRBV10-1; 7 positions agree with TRBD1. This CDR3 region has 14 residues. Germline CDR1 is WNHNN and CDR2 is SYGVQD (reference sequence). With V trimmed by 6 bases and J by 0 bases, 5 bases remained unmatched. CDR3 residues: CASRGRDSSYEQYF. CDR3 coding DNA: TGCGCCAGCAGAGGACGGGACAGCTCCTACGAGCAGTACTTC.

This clone was recorded only once. The rearrangement joins TRBV11-3 to TRBJ2-7; TRBD1 matches 11 bases. The V and J ends lost 1 base and 3 bases, in that order; junction bases with no gene match: 2. The CDR3 covers 15 residues. Per the germline V gene, CDR1 is SGHNT and CDR2 is YENEEA. In nucleotides, the CDR3 is TGTGCCAGCAGCTTAGGTGGGACAGGGGGCTACGAGCAGTACTTC. Amino acid sequence: CASSLGGTGGYEQYF.

This chain links TRBV6-5 with TRBJ2-1; 9 positions match TRBD1. The CDR3 contains 16 residues. CDR1 is MNHEY and CDR2 is SVGAGI in the germline V gene. V shed 0 bases and J 8 bases; nucleotides not matched to a gene: 8. CDR3 nucleotide sequence: TGTGCCAGCAGTTACTCTCGAACCGACAGGGGGTATGAGCAGTTCTTC. This gives the protein CASSYSRTDRGYEQFF.

As for this clone: The sample contains more than one DNA sequence encoding this CDR3. The chain is built from TRBV18 and TRBJ1-5; D call uncertain. The CDR3 totals 13 residues. V was trimmed by 3 bases and J by 7 bases, leaving 10 bases between them. Germline assignment: CDR1 KGHSH and CDR2 LQKENI. This CDR3 reads CASSPPEGQPQHF. In nucleotides, the CDR3 is TGTGCCAGCTCACCCCCTGAGGGCCAGCCCCAGCATTTT. Full variable domain (missing parts from reference TRBV18 and TRBJ1-5): NAGVMQNPRHLVRRRGQEARLRCSPMKGHSHVYWYRQLPEEGLKFMVYLQKENIIDESGMPKERFSAEFPKEGPSILRIQQVVRGDSAAYFCASSPPEGQPQHFGDGTRLSIL.

The chain uses TRBV6-5 and TRBJ1-2, with 7 bases matching TRBD1. The CDR3 sequence is 15 residues long. The germline gives CDR1 MNHEY, CDR2 SVGAGI. J lost 2 bases, V lost 6 bases, and 9 bases had no gene match. The CDR3 protein is CASSQGQPGNYGYTF. The CDR3 nucleotides are TGTGCCAGCAGCCAGGGACAGCCAGGAAACTATGGCTACACCTTC.

V and J are TRBV7-8 and TRBJ2-1; D perhaps matches TRBD1 (5 bases). The CDR3 totals 16 residues. CDR1 is SGHVS and CDR2 is FQNEAQ in the germline V gene. V was shortened by 1 base and J by 0 bases, with 10 bases between the two germline ends. The CDR3 DNA reads as TGTGCCAGCAGCTTAGTAGGGGTATTCTCCTACAATGAGCAGTTCTTC. Its translation: CASSLVGVFSYNEQFF.

The rearrangement uses TRBV5-1 and TRBJ2-2, with TRBD1 matching over 7 bases. This CDR3 is 15 amino acids long. V lost 8 bases and J lost 1; bases outside the gene matches: 8. Germline CDR1 SGHRS, CDR2 YFSETQ. The CDR3 is CASSNTGENTGELFF. The CDR3 nucleotides read TGCGCCAGTAGCAATACAGGGGAGAACACCGGGGAGCTGTTTTTT.

The chain joins TRBV10-2 to TRBJ2-3, with a tentative D call TRBD2 (5 bases). This CDR3 has 15 residues. Trimming left V 6 bases short and J 0 bases short, with 13 bases between. CDR1 and CDR2 from the germline V gene are WSHSY and SAAADI. CDR3 bases: TGCGCCAGCAGGTTGAGCGGAACTAGCACAGATACGCAGTATTTT. It translates to CASRLSGTSTDTQYF.

The V call is TRBV28, the J call TRBJ2-1; 7 bases align to TRBD1. The CDR3 extends over 15 amino acids. CDR1 is MDHEN, CDR2 SYDVKM, per germline. The V and J ends lost 4 bases and 4 bases, in that order; junction bases with no gene match: 7. Written as DNA, the CDR3 is TGTGCCAGCAGTTCACAGGGGATGCCTTACAATGAGCAGTTCTTC. This codes for CASSSQGMPYNEQFF.

The CDR3: CASSVGGLGPSGNTIYF. The CDR3 DNA is TGTGCCAGCAGCGTAGGCGGGTTAGGCCCTTCTGGAAACACCATATATTTT. The chain combines TRBV9 with TRBJ1-3, with no clear D. V was clipped by 0 bases and J by 1 base, with 14 bases between them. This CDR3 spans 17 amino acids. Germline V gives CDR1 SGDLS, CDR2 YYNGEE. Together with reference TRBV9 and TRBJ1-3, the CDR3 gives the full variable domain: DSGVTQTPKHLITATGQRVTLRCSPRSGDLSVYWYQQSLDQGLQFLIQYYNGEERAKGNILERFSAQQFPDLHSELNLSSLELGDSALYFCASSVGGLGPSGNTIYFGEGSWLTVV.

To note about this clone: In the same sample, other DNA sequences code for this CDR3. The V gene is TRBV28, the J gene TRBJ2-5, with D maybe TRBD1 (5 bases). Trimming shortened V by 5 bases and J by 0 bases, and 10 bases separated the two germline ends. The germline CDR1 and CDR2 sequences are MDHEN and SYDVKM. CDR3 length: 14 residues. CDR3 coding DNA: TGTGCCAGCAGTCCCCGACAGTACCAAGAGACCCAGTACTTC. Translated, it gives CASSPRQYQETQYF.

The chain recombines TRBV18 with TRBJ2-3; D is undetermined. CDR1 is KGHSH and CDR2 is LQKENI in the germline V gene. Trimming cost V 3 bases and J 6 bases, with 7 bases left between them. CDR3 length: 12 amino acids. As DNA, the CDR3 is TGTGCCAGCTCACCGGAGTCCGATACGCAGTATTTT. Protein: CASSPESDTQYF.

The chain combines TRBV4-1 with TRBJ1-5; TRBD1 is a possible D gene (5 bases). Looked up from germline, CDR1 is MGHRA and CDR2 is YSYEKL. The CDR3 loop spans 17 amino acids. V shed 0 bases and J shed 4 bases, with 16 bases lying between them. CDR3 amino acids: CASSQEVGPGRNQPQHF. The CDR3, as DNA: TGCGCCAGCAGCCAAGAAGTTGGGCCAGGGCGGAATCAGCCCCAGCATTTT.

The V gene is TRBV11-1, the J gene TRBJ2-2; D not resolved. V was clipped by 0 bases and J by 5 bases, with 4 bases between them. The CDR3 length is 13 residues. Germline V CDR1 and CDR2: SGHAT, FQDESV (reference sequence). The CDR3 region has the DNA TGTGCCAGCAGCTTAGCCGTAACCGGGGAGCTGTTTTTT. Translation: CASSLAVTGELFF.

The V call is TRBV11-2, the J call TRBJ1-2; possibly TRBD1 for D (6 bases). The germline V gene has CDR1 SGHAT and CDR2 FQNNGV. The CDR3 runs to 14 residues. The V end lost 2 bases, the J end lost 8 bases, and 15 bases lay between the germline ends. This CDR3 is CASSLSAGEFGYTF. CDR3 sequence (DNA): TGTGCCAGCAGCTTAAGTGCAGGGGAGTTCGGCTACACCTTC.

The chain employs TRBV25-1 and TRBJ2-2; perhaps TRBD1 as D (6 bases). Germline CDR1 and CDR2: MGHDK and SYGVNS. CDR3 length: 15 amino acids. The V and J ends lost 3 bases and 1 base respectively, with 9 bases between them. The CDR3 DNA is TGTGCCAGCAGTGATACAGGGCGGAACACCGGGGAGCTGTTTTTT. The encoded protein is CASSDTGRNTGELFF.

The chain recombines TRBV28 with TRBJ2-7; 14 bases align to TRBD2. The CDR3 is 17 amino acids. The V gene end was trimmed by 1 base and the J gene end by 4 bases; junction bases not matched to a gene: 6. CDR1 is MDHEN and CDR2 is SYDVKM in the germline V gene. The CDR3 spells CASSLYGTSGSKYEQYF. CDR3 in DNA: TGTGCCAGCAGTTTATATGGGACTAGCGGGAGCAAGTACGAGCAGTACTTC.

This chain links TRBV19 with TRBJ1-5; no reliable D call. The germline V and J ends were trimmed by 0 bases and 6 bases, with 6 bases remaining between them. The V gene's germline CDR1 is LNHDA and CDR2 SQIVND (reference sequence). The CDR3 has 13 residues. Written as DNA, the CDR3 is TGTGCCAGTAGTATAGATCAGGTTCAGCCCCAGCATTTT. Its protein product is CASSIDQVQPQHF.